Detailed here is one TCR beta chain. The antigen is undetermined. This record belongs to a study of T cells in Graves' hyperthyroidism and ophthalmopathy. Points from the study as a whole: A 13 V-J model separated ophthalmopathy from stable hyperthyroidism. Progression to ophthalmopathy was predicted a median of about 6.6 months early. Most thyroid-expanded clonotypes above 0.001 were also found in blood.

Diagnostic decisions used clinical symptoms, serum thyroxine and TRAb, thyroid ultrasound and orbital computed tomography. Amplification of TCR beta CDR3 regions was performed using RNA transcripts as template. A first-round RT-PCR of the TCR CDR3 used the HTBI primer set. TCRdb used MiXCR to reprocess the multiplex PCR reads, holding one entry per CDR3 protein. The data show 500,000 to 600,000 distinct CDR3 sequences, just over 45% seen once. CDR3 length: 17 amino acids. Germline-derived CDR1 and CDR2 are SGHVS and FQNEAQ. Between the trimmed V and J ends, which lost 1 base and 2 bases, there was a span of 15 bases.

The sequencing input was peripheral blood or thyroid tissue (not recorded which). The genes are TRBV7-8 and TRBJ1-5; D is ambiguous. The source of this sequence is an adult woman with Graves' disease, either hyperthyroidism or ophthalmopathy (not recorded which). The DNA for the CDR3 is TGTGCCAGCAGCTTAGAGGATGTTCTGGGCGGCAATCAGCCCCAGCATTTT. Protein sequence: CASSLEDVLGGNQPQHF.